The clone carrying this TCR beta chain was seen a handful of times. Its cognate antigen is unknown. Germline CDR1 and CDR2: DFQATT and SNEGSKA (reference sequence). V gave up 7 bases and J gave up 8 bases, with 12 bases separating them. This CDR3 comprises 11 residues. This record belongs to a study of CD8+ T cells in alopecia areata. Study as a whole: Treated patients were dosed with oral tofacitinib, taking 5 to 10 mg twice daily.

Sequencing used cDNA as its template, made by extracting RNA and reverse transcribing it. Here immunoSEQ multiplex PCR was the method, and the copy in TCRdb shows in-frame clones only, minus some. The sample includes roughly 130,000 clones, around 50% of them seen just once. Points from the study as a whole: Against the mouse data, patients shared TCRs less clearly, possibly for HLA reasons.

The sequences come from CD4+ T cells sorted from blood, collected at week 0. The receptor was derived from a human donor with alopecia areata. This rearrangement joins TRBV20-1 to TRBJ2-4; the D call may be TRBD1 or TRBD2 (5 bases each). The CDR3: CSVGGRDIQYF. The CDR3, as DNA: TGCAGTGTTGGGGGACGGGACATTCAGTACTTC.